A selection of T cell receptor beta chains follows, all from one sample in a study of blood T cell repertoires in COVID-19. Sequencing was performed with immunoSEQ multiplex PCR; in TCRdb, only in-frame clones are kept and a portion is missing. The sample holds under 300,000 clones; about four fifths are singletons and the top ten take about 3.2%. The source material was peripheral blood. The receptors shown here come from a woman under 30 with acute or convalescent COVID-19. Each CDR3 is given without its conserved first and last residue. Part of the rows lack a size; the others show once, few, many or a class for expanded clones.

V gene,clone size,CDR3 length,CDR3 protein
TRBV27,.,12,ASSLAHEGDTQY
TRBV11-2,few,11,ASSLEGGYGYT
TRBV6-5,.,11,ASSYRTGEKLF
TRBV9,.,13,ASSPRGGNTDTQY
TRBV7-6,.,13,ASSLGVGLNTEAF
TRBV18,.,14,ASSSSAGGSGNTIY
TRBV6-2/TRBV6-3,.,17,ASSYETGGPRSGANVLT
TRBV19,.,11,ASSLTGNTEAF
TRBV5-1,.,12,ASGGDHSYNEQF
TRBV4-3,.,13,ASSRSGGSYNEQF
TRBV6-2/TRBV6-3,.,14,ASSNYGPYMNTEAF
TRBV7-9,.,14,ASSLTSGNSYNEQF
TRBV28,few,13,ASSFARGFGNTIY
TRBV13,.,13,ASSPRAGAKETQY
TRBV6-5,.,13,ASSYSLTSNQPQH
TRBV30,.,14,AWSVFSSGGDYGYT
TRBV19,once,14,ASGPARTGFMDEQF
TRBV9,.,13,ASSADSYSGNTIY
TRBV6-2/TRBV6-3,.,12,ASSLPGGTQPLH
TRBV7-9,.,14,ASSLVAGGYTDTQY